Shown below are 17 T cell receptor beta chains from a single sample sequenced in a study of cytomegalovirus exposure and HLA in healthy donors. The PCR made use of 60 Vbeta and 13 Jbeta primers. TCRdb keeps only in-frame clones here, not all; method: immunoSEQ multiplex PCR. This table holds roughly 120,000 clones, roughly three quarters found once. The sequencing input was PBMCs. These receptors all stem from a woman younger than 45 in good health and CMV-seronegative.

This chain uses TRBV30 with TRBJ2-1; 12 bases map to TRBD2. The CDR3 runs to 16 residues. The V gene's germline CDR1 is GTSNPN and CDR2 SVGIG (reference sequence). Trimming removed 2 bases from V and 4 bases from J; junction bases left unmatched: 6. CDR3 loop: CAWSPTSGRLYNEQFF. The DNA of the CDR3 is TGTGCCTGGAGTCCTACTAGCGGGAGGTTGTACAATGAGCAGTTCTTC.

This clone showed up just a few times. The rearrangement joins TRBV7-3 to TRBJ1-1; 10 nucleotides line up with TRBD1. CDR1 is SGHTA, CDR2 FQGTGA, per germline. After removal of 2 bases from V and 4 bases from J, the junction contained 1 base not matched to a gene. The CDR3 consists of 14 residues. CDR3 in DNA: TGTGCCAGCAGCTTAGGGACAGGGGCCACTGAAGCTTTCTTT. This gives the protein CASSLGTGATEAFF.

The chain links TRBV7-3 to TRBJ1-1, with TRBD1 matching over 7 bases. Germline loops: CDR1 SGHTA, CDR2 FQGTGA. This CDR3 region has 13 residues. V lost 6 bases to trimming and J lost 2 bases; unmatched junction nucleotides: 3. CDR3 loop: CASRGTANTEAFF. CDR3 in DNA: TGTGCCAGCAGGGGGACAGCCAACACTGAAGCTTTCTTT.

V and J are TRBV28 and TRBJ1-2; D call uncertain. The CDR3 contains 12 residues. Between the trimmed V and J ends, which lost 4 bases and 5 bases, there was a span of 8 bases. Germline-derived CDR1 and CDR2 are MDHEN and SYDVKM. CDR3 DNA: TGTGCCAGCAGTTATGCGGGGTATGGCTACACCTTC. Its protein is CASSYAGYGYTF.

This chain joins TRBV4-1 and TRBJ1-2; no clear D. The germline gives CDR1 MGHRA, CDR2 YSYEKL. The CDR3 is 14 amino acids. The V and J ends lost 1 base and 5 bases respectively, with 11 bases between them. The CDR3: CASSQVPLDYGYTF. The CDR3 nucleotides read TGCGCCAGCAGCCAAGTTCCACTTGATTATGGCTACACCTTC.

This chain links TRBV5-1 with TRBJ1-2, with TRBD1 matching over 10 bases. V lost 4 bases and J lost 5; bases outside the gene matches: 8. The CDR3 runs 15 residues. Germline V lookup: CDR1 SGHRS, CDR2 YFSETQ. The CDR3 is CASSIRQGAGYGYTF. CDR3 nucleotides: TGCGCCAGCAGCATCCGACAGGGGGCCGGATATGGCTACACCTTC.

V is TRBV5-1 and J is TRBJ2-7, with D tentatively TRBD2 (6 bases). CDR3 length equals 14 residues. V was shortened by 5 bases and J by 0 bases, with 12 bases between the two germline ends. Germline-derived CDR1 and CDR2 are SGHRS and YFSETQ. The CDR3 nucleotides are TGCGCCAGCAGTTTTGGGGGGAGCTCCTACGAGCAGTACTTC. Its translation: CASSFGGSSYEQYF.

The rearrangement uses TRBV4-2 and TRBJ2-7; D is possibly TRBD1 (6 bases). The J call may be wrong; the DNA end is better matched by TRBJ2-1. The germline V gene encodes CDR1 LGHNA and CDR2 YNFKEQ. The CDR3 contains 15 residues. The CDR3 loop is CASSPGQSSYNEQFF. CDR3 nucleotides: TGTGCCAGCAGCCCTGGACAGAGCTCCTACAATGAGCAGTTCTTC.

The chain employs TRBV4-1 and TRBJ2-1; 9 nucleotides align to TRBD2. V lost 0 bases and J lost 4; bases outside the gene matches: 13. Per germline, CDR1 MGHRA and CDR2 YSYEKL. The CDR3 length is 19 residues. CDR3 amino acids: CASSQEASRRRGGYNEQFF. The CDR3 DNA follows: TGCGCCAGCAGCCAAGAAGCTAGTCGGAGGCGGGGGGGTTACAATGAGCAGTTCTTC.

This chain uses TRBV9 with TRBJ2-2; D ambiguous. Germline V CDR1 and CDR2: SGDLS, YYNGEE. This CDR3 spans 14 amino acids. Trimming shortened V by 9 bases and J by 0 bases, and 12 bases separated the two germline ends. This CDR3 is CATRVEPNTGELFF. The CDR3 DNA is TGTGCCACCCGAGTTGAGCCGAACACCGGGGAGCTGTTTTTT.

This chain connects TRBV5-1 to TRBJ2-6, with a tentative D call TRBD1 (6 bases). CDR3 length: 16 amino acids. Trimming left V 4 bases short and J 0 bases short, with 11 bases between. CDR1 SGHRS and CDR2 YFSETQ come from the germline V gene. CDR3 residues: CASSKGQSSGANVLTF. The CDR3 nucleotides read TGCGCCAGCAGCAAGGGACAATCCTCTGGGGCCAACGTCCTGACTTTC.

Points on this clone: Other DNA variants within this sample encode the same CDR3. The chain has TRBV18 and TRBJ1-2; D is undetermined. V was cut by 3 bases and J by 2 bases, with 7 bases left in between. In germline, CDR1 is KGHSH, CDR2 LQKENI. This CDR3 contains 13 residues. Written as DNA, the CDR3 is TGTGCCAGCTCACCCGGCGGCAACTATGGCTACACCTTC. This gives the protein CASSPGGNYGYTF. Drawing the rest from reference TRBV18 and TRBJ1-2, the complete variable domain is NAGVMQNPRHLVRRRGQEARLRCSPMKGHSHVYWYRQLPEEGLKFMVYLQKENIIDESGMPKERFSAEFPKEGPSILRIQQVVRGDSAAYFCASSPGGNYGYTFGSGTRLTVV.

V is TRBV7-3 and J is TRBJ2-2; 14 positions match TRBD2. After removal of 5 bases from V and 7 bases from J, the junction contained 9 bases not matched to a gene. Per germline, CDR1 SGHTA and CDR2 FQGTGA. CDR3 length: 17 residues. CDR3 coding DNA: TGTGCCAGCAGCCCCTGGACTAGCGGGGGGTTGTTCGGGGAGCTGTTTTTT. This encodes CASSPWTSGGLFGELFF.

The chain couples TRBV5-4 to TRBJ2-4; a weak D match, TRBD2 (7 bases). CDR1 and CDR2 (germline): SGHNT, YYREEE (reference sequence). This CDR3 is 17 amino acids long. With 4 bases removed from V and 0 bases from J, the gap between germline ends came to 17 bases. CDR3 DNA: TGTGCCAGCAGCACGGAGCCCGGGGGGCTAGCCAAAAACATTCAGTACTTC. Protein: CASSTEPGGLAKNIQYF.

The gene calls are TRBV4-1 and TRBJ2-2; TRBD1 might be the D (6 bases). The CDR3 runs 15 residues. CDR1 is MGHRA and CDR2 is YSYEKL in the germline V gene. V was trimmed by 4 bases and J by 2 bases, leaving 11 bases between them. CDR3 bases: TGCGCCAGCAGCCCGCCGGGACAAAACACCGGGGAGCTGTTTTTT. It yields the protein CASSPPGQNTGELFF.

CDR3 coding DNA: TGCAGCGTTGAGGGGACAAGCTCAAGCTCTGGGGCCAACGTCCTGACTTTC. Protein sequence: CSVEGTSSSSGANVLTF. V is TRBV29-1 and J is TRBJ2-6, with D possibly TRBD1 on 6 matching bases. The CDR3 is made up of 17 amino acids. Germline V gene lookup returns CDR1 SQVTM and CDR2 ANQGSEA. V lost 3 bases and J lost 0, with 15 bases in between.

The chain is built from TRBV29-1 and TRBJ2-3, with 9 bases that match TRBD1. The junction had 7 bases not matched to a gene; V was cut back by 8 bases and J by 4 bases. Germline CDR1 is SQVTM and CDR2 is ANQGSEA. The CDR3 is made up of 13 amino acids. CDR3 in amino acids: CSLIQGAADTQYF. In nucleotides, the CDR3 is TGCAGCCTCATACAGGGGGCGGCAGATACGCAGTATTTT.